This TCR beta chain was captured by sequencing in a study of T cell changes during pregnancy in multiple sclerosis. Generated by immunoSEQ multiplex PCR, the TCRdb table keeps only in-frame clones and is missing some. This sample carries over 45,000 clones, 80% to 90% of them seen once, and the ten largest clones take around 1.2%. The CDR3 is 15 residues long. Germline lookup yields CDR1 MDHEN and CDR2 SYDVKM. V was cut by 7 bases and J by 3 bases, with 15 bases left in between. The chain couples TRBV28 to TRBJ1-4; D remains ambiguous. The sequencing here drew on CD4+ T cells from peripheral blood mononuclear cells, taken in the second trimester of pregnancy. This clonotype was sampled from a female donor with multiple sclerosis, enrolled in a pregnancy study. CDR3 amino acids: CASKNGGDPNEKLFF. CDR3 nucleotide sequence: TGTGCCAGCAAAAATGGCGGCGATCCTAATGAAAAACTGTTTTTT.